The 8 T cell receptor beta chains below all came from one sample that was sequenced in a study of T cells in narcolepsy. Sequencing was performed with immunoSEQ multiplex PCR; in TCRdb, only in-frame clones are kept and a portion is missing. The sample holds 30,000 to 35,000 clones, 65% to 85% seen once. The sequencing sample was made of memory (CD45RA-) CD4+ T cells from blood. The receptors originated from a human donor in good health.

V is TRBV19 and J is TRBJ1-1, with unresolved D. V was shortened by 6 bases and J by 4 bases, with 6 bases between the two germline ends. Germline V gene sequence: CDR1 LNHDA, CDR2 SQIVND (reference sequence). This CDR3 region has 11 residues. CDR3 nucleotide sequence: TGTGCCAGTAGGGGCCCCACTGAAGCTTTCTTT. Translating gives CASRGPTEAFF.

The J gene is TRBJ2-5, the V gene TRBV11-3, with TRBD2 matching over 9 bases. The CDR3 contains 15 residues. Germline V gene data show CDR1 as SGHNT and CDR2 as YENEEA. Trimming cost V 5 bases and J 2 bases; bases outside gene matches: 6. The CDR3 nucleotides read TGTGCCAGCAGCATAATAGCGGGAGAGCAAGAGACCCAGTACTTC. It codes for CASSIIAGEQETQYF.

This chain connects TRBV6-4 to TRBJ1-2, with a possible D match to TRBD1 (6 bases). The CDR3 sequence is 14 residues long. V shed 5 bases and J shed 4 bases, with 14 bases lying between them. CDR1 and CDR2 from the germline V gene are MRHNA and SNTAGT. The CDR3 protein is CASSPGVIGYGYTF. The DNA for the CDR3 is TGTGCCAGCAGTCCAGGGGTCATCGGCTATGGCTACACCTTC.

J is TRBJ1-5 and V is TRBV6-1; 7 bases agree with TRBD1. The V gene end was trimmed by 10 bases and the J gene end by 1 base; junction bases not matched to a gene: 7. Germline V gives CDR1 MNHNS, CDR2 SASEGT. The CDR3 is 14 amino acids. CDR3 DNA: TGTGCCACCGATCAGGGGGGAAGCAATCAGCCCCAGCATTTT. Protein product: CATDQGGSNQPQHF.

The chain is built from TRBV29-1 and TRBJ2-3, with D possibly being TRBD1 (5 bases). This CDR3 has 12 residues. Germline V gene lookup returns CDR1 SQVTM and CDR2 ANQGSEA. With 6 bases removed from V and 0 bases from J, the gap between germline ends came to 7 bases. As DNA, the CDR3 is TGCAGCGTCCAGGGAAGCACAGATACGCAGTATTTT. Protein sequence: CSVQGSTDTQYF.

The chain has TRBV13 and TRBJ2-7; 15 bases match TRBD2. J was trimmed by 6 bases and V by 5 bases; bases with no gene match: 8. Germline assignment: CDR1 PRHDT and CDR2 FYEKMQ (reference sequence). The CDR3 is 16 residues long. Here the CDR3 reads CASSKTGTSGRIEQYF. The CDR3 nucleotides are TGTGCCAGCAGCAAAACCGGGACTAGCGGGAGGATCGAGCAGTACTTC.

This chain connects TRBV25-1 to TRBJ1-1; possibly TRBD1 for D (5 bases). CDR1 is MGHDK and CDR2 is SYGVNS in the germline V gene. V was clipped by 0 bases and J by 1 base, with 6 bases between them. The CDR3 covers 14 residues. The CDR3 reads CASSEYGGNTEAFF. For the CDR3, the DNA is TGTGCCAGCAGTGAATATGGGGGGAACACTGAAGCTTTCTTT.

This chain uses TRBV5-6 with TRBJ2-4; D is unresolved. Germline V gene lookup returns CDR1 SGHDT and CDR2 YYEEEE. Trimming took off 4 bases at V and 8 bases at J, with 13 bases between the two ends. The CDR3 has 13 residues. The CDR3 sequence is CASSPTLMDIQYF. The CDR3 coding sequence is TGTGCCAGCAGCCCAACTCTTATGGACATTCAGTACTTC.